These 20 T cell receptor beta chains were sequenced from one sample in a study of T cells in Graves' hyperthyroidism and ophthalmopathy. RNA transcripts provided the source from which TCR beta CDR3 regions were amplified. TCR CDR3 regions were first amplified by RT-PCR with HTBI primers. TCRdb itself ran the multiplex PCR reads through MiXCR, one entry per CDR3 protein. The data contain approximately 690,000 distinct CDR3 sequences, roughly 15% of them singletons. The sequenced sample was blood. Receptors were obtained from a woman between 45 and 60 years old with Graves' ophthalmopathy.

The table lists this clonotype with many counts. The chain combines TRBV7-8 with TRBJ2-7; D possibly uses TRBD1 or TRBD2 (5 bases each). Germline-derived CDR1 and CDR2 are SGHVS and FQNEAQ. This CDR3 is built from 16 residues. V lost 0 bases, J lost 3 bases, and 15 bases lay in between. DNA for the CDR3: TGTGCCAGCAGCTTAGCGGGGCGGAAGAGGGGCTACGAGCAGTACTTC. This sequence encodes CASSLAGRKRGYEQYF.

The rearrangement joins TRBV3-1 to TRBJ2-2, with D tentatively TRBD2 (5 bases). The CDR3 loop spans 13 amino acids. Trimming removed 8 bases at V and 1 base at J, with 8 bases between. The germline V gene has CDR1 LGHDT and CDR2 YNNKEL (reference sequence). CDR3 coding DNA: TGTGCCAGCCGCGGGCAGAACACCGGGGAGCTGTTTTTT. This gives the protein CASRGQNTGELFF. Combining the CDR3 with reference TRBV3-1 and TRBJ2-2 gives the whole variable domain DTAVSQTPKYLVTQMGNDKSIKCEQNLGHDTMYWYKQDSKKFLKIMFSYNNKELIINETVPNRFSPKSPDKAHLNLHINSLELGDSAVYFCASRGQNTGELFFGEGSRLTVL.

This clonotype was counted at least ten times. This sequence joins TRBV7-2 and TRBJ2-2, with TRBD2 matching 7 bases. Trimming at V came to 5 bases and at J to 12 bases, leaving 15 bases not matched to a gene. Germline CDR1 and CDR2: SGHTA and FQGNSA. The CDR3 is 15 residues long. The CDR3 sequence: CASSPRGLAAPKLFF. CDR3 bases: TGTGCCAGCAGCCCCCGTGGGCTAGCGGCCCCAAAGCTGTTTTTT.

The sample holds many counts of this clonotype. Possible read error: a much larger clone is one base away. V and J are TRBV4-2 and TRBJ2-7, with no clear D. The CDR3 spans 11 residues. Between the trimmed V and J ends, which lost 1 base and 2 bases, there was a span of 0 bases. Germline V gene sequence: CDR1 LGHNA, CDR2 YNFKEQ. The CDR3 protein is CASSQAYEQYF. The DNA of the CDR3 is TGTGCCAGCAGCCAAGCCTACGAGCAGTACTTC.

This clonotype was recorded a few times. This chain's CDR3 is CASSQGGPGETQYF. CDR3 nucleotides: TGCGCCAGCAGCCAAGGGGGGCCAGGAGAGACCCAGTACTTC. The chain is built from TRBV4-3 and TRBJ2-5; D is possibly TRBD1 (6 bases). Germline V gene sequence: CDR1 LGHNA, CDR2 YSLEER. V was cut by 1 base and J by 4 bases, with 10 bases left in between. The CDR3 totals 14 residues.

The chain recombines TRBV7-2 with TRBJ1-2; tentatively, D is TRBD1 (5 bases). V was pared by 4 bases and J by 8 bases, with 14 bases between. Germline CDR1 SGHTA, CDR2 FQGNSA. This CDR3 region has 13 residues. CDR3 residues: CASSSQGTGGYTF. The CDR3 region has the DNA TGTGCCAGCAGCTCTCAGGGAACTGGGGGCTACACCTTC. The full variable domain, completed using reference TRBV7-2 and TRBJ1-2, is GAGVSQSPSNKVTEKGKDVELRCDPISGHTALYWYRQSLGQGLEFLIYFQGNSAPDKSGLPSDRFSAERTGGSVSTLTIQRTQQEDSAVYLCASSSQGTGGYTFGSGTRLTVV.

The chain recombines TRBV2 with TRBJ1-2; no clear D gene. Per the germline V gene, CDR1 is SNHLY and CDR2 is FYNNEI. The CDR3 covers 13 residues. Trimming left V 0 bases short and J 2 bases short, with 4 bases between. The CDR3 loop is CASSEAENYGYTF. The CDR3 bases are TGTGCCAGCAGTGAAGCAGAAAACTATGGCTACACCTTC.

The chain combines TRBV29-1 with TRBJ2-7, with 7 bases identical to TRBD2. The CDR3 contains 17 residues. CDR1 is SQVTM, CDR2 ANQGSEA, per germline. The junction had 17 bases not matched to a gene; V was cut back by 6 bases and J by 0 bases. CDR3: CSVRTPASGIFSYEQYF. Here the CDR3 DNA reads TGCAGCGTCCGAACCCCGGCTAGCGGCATATTCTCCTACGAGCAGTACTTC.

The chain recombines TRBV9 with TRBJ2-1, with TRBD2 matching 7 bases. In germline, CDR1 is SGDLS, CDR2 YYNGEE. This CDR3 region has 17 residues. The V and J ends lost 0 bases and 5 bases, in that order; junction bases with no gene match: 11. The CDR3 DNA is TGTGCCAGCAGCGTAGCCCTAGGAGCTAGCGGAGACAATGAGCAGTTCTTC. Residues: CASSVALGASGDNEQFF.

In this sample, this clonotype turned up many times. This chain joins TRBV5-5 and TRBJ1-5; D is ambiguous. This CDR3 contains 15 residues. The V and J ends lost 0 bases and 0 bases respectively, with 7 bases between them. In germline, CDR1 is SGHKS, CDR2 YYEKEE (reference sequence). For the CDR3, the DNA is TGTGCCAGCAGCTTGGGAATGTTTAGCAATCAGCCCCAGCATTTT. Residues: CASSLGMFSNQPQHF. Using reference TRBV5-5 and TRBJ1-5 for the parts outside the CDR3, the full variable domain is DAGVTQSPTHLIKTRGQQVTLRCSPISGHKSVSWYQQVLGQGPQFIFQYYEKEERGRGNFPDRFSARQFPNYSSELNVNALLLGDSALYLCASSLGMFSNQPQHFGDGTRLSIL.

This chain connects TRBV16 to TRBJ1-1; D gene uncertain. From germline, CDR1 is KGHSY and CDR2 FQNENV. This CDR3 contains 12 residues. Trimming removed 11 bases from V and 5 bases from J, with 15 bases in between. The CDR3 region has the DNA TGTGCCGCCGCCGGGTGGGGAACTGAAGCTTTCTTT. It codes for CAAAGWGTEAFF.

This clonotype was recorded many times. This rearrangement joins TRBV7-2 to TRBJ2-7; 12 bases are shared with TRBD2. This CDR3 spans 14 amino acids. CDR1 SGHTA and CDR2 FQGNSA come from the germline V gene. The ends lost 8 bases at V and 4 bases at J; junction bases unmatched: 6. The CDR3 reads CASLPTSGSYEQYF. For the CDR3, the DNA is TGTGCCAGCCTTCCGACTAGCGGGAGTTACGAGCAGTACTTC. The full variable domain, completed using reference TRBV7-2 and TRBJ2-7, is GAGVSQSPSNKVTEKGKDVELRCDPISGHTALYWYRQSLGQGLEFLIYFQGNSAPDKSGLPSDRFSAERTGGSVSTLTIQRTQQEDSAVYLCASLPTSGSYEQYFGPGTRLTVT.

The genes are TRBV19 and TRBJ1-1; unclear D gene. V lost 7 bases to trimming and J lost 4 bases, with 13 bases between them. The CDR3 spans 13 residues. Germline V CDR1 and CDR2: LNHDA, SQIVND (reference sequence). CDR3 residues: CASILPMTTEAFF. Here the CDR3 DNA reads TGTGCCAGTATTCTCCCAATGACCACTGAAGCTTTCTTT.

This clonotype showed up many times. This chain uses TRBV28 with TRBJ1-5, with D tentatively TRBD1 (6 bases). Trimming took off 4 bases at V and 2 bases at J, with 9 bases between the two ends. From germline, CDR1 is MDHEN and CDR2 SYDVKM. The length of the CDR3 is 14 residues. Written as DNA, the CDR3 is TGTGCCAGCAGTTCCGGGGGCGGCAATCAGCCCCAGCATTTT. Amino acids: CASSSGGGNQPQHF.

The chain recombines TRBV5-6 with TRBJ1-3; D is unresolved. This CDR3 contains 14 residues. Germline V gene data show CDR1 as SGHDT and CDR2 as YYEEEE. Trimming cost V 0 bases and J 6 bases, with 10 bases left between them. CDR3 region: CASSLDPFKNTIYF. The CDR3, as DNA: TGTGCCAGCAGCTTGGATCCGTTCAAAAACACCATATATTTT.

The CDR3 sequence is CASSHWSDGLGAEAFF. For the CDR3, the DNA is TGTGCCAGCAGCCATTGGAGTGATGGCTTGGGAGCTGAAGCTTTCTTT. The V gene is TRBV3-1, the J gene TRBJ1-1, with D hard to call. The CDR3 spans 16 residues. Trimming removed 3 bases at V and 6 bases at J, with 20 bases between. CDR1 and CDR2 from the germline V gene are LGHDT and YNNKEL (reference sequence).

This clonotype turned up a few times. V usage is TRBV5-8 and J usage is TRBJ2-1; no firm D call. V gave up 0 bases and J gave up 6 bases, with 10 bases separating them. Germline CDR1 reads SGHTS; CDR2 reads YDEGEE. The CDR3 runs to 14 residues. CDR3 loop: CASSLVRTLNEQFF. CDR3 nucleotides: TGTGCCAGCAGCTTGGTAAGGACCCTCAATGAGCAGTTCTTC.

This clonotype was counted many times. The chain uses TRBV2 and TRBJ1-1, with D hard to call. The CDR3 is made up of 12 amino acids. The V end was cut by 7 bases, the J end by 7 bases, with 13 bases between. CDR1 is SNHLY, CDR2 FYNNEI, per germline. This CDR3 is CASTETDGEAFF. The CDR3 nucleotides are TGTGCCAGCACGGAGACGGACGGTGAAGCTTTCTTT. The full variable domain, with the rest looked up from reference TRBV2 and TRBJ1-1, is EPEVTQTPSHQVTQMGQEVILRCVPISNHLYFYWYRQILGQKVEFLVSFYNNEISEKSEIFDDQFSVERPDGSNFTLKIRSTKLEDSAMYFCASTETDGEAFFGQGTRLTVV.

The V call is TRBV24-1, the J call TRBJ2-4, with 9 bases aligning to TRBD1. Losses at the gene ends were 3 bases for V and 9 bases for J; bases not matched to a gene: 8. The CDR3 totals 15 residues. The germline V gene encodes CDR1 KGHDR and CDR2 SFDVKD. The CDR3 is CATSDRSGQGSIQYF. The CDR3 DNA reads as TGTGCCACCAGTGATCGTTCGGGACAGGGTTCCATTCAGTACTTC.

This clonotype was observed many times. V gene TRBV7-9 combines with J gene TRBJ2-1; perhaps TRBD2 as D (5 bases). Trimming cost V 3 bases and J 4 bases, with 10 bases left between them. CDR3 length: 14 residues. Germline V gene data show CDR1 as SEHNR and CDR2 as FQNEAQ (reference sequence). CDR3 DNA sequence: TGTGCCAGCAGCTTTGCTCTAGCTTACAATGAGCAGTTCTTC. Amino acids: CASSFALAYNEQFF. Looking up the rest from reference TRBV7-9 and TRBJ2-1 gives the full variable domain: DTGVSQNPRHKITKRGQNVTFRCDPISEHNRLYWYRQTLGQGPEFLTYFQNEAQLEKSRLLSDRFSAERPKGSFSTLEIQRTEQGDSAMYLCASSFALAYNEQFFGPGTRLTVL.